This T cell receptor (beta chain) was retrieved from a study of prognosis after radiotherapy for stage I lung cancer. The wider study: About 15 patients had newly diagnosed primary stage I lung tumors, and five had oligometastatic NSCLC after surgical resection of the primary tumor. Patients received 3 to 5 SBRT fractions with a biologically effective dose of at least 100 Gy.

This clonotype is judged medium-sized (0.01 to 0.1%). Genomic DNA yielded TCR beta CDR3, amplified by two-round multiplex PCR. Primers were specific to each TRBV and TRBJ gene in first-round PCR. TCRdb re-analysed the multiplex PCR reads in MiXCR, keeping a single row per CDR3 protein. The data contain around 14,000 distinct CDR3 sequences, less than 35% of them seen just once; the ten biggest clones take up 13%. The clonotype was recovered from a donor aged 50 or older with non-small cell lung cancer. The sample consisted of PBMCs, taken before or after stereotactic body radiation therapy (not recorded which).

The CDR3 protein is CATSRTRDRGVDTQYF. CDR3 DNA: TGTGCCACCAGCAGGACCCGGGACAGGGGAGTAGATACGCAGTATTTT. V and J are TRBV15 and TRBJ2-3, with TRBD1 identical over 10 bases. The CDR3 runs 16 residues. In germline, CDR1 is LNHNV, CDR2 YYDKDF (reference sequence). V trimming: 3 bases; J trimming: 5 bases; junction bases outside the gene matches: 8.